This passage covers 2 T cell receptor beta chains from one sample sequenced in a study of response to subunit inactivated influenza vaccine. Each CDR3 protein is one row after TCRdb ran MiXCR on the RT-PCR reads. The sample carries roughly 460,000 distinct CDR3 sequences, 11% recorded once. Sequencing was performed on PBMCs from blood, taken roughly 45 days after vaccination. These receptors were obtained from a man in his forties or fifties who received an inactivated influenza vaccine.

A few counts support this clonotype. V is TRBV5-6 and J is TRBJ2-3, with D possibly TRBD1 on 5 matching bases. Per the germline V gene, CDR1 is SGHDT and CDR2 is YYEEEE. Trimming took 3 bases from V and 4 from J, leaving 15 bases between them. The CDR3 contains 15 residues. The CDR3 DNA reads TGTGCCAGCAGCTCCTACCTAGACAGCTCAGATACGCAGTATTTT. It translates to CASSSYLDSSDTQYF.

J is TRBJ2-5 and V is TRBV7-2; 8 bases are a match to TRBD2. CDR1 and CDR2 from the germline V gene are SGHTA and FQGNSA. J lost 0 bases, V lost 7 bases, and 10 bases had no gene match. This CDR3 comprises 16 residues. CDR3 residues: CASTRASGQYQETQYF. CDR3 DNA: TGTGCCAGCACTCGGGCTAGCGGGCAGTACCAAGAGACCCAGTACTTC.